The text below deals with one T cell receptor beta chain. The antigen remains undetermined. These data come from a study of T cell responses to AZD1222 COVID-19 vaccine. Study-wide results and caveats: Distributed over spike, vaccine-associated CD4 TCRs predominated at 160-218 and 743-854. Every sample of the repertoires postdated the peak T cell response. Reportedly, nearly half the spike-specific TCRs target unmutated variant regions. Females made up more of the donors, who were largely white British, and clonal diversity may have come out too low.

Data came from immunoSEQ multiplex PCR; TCRdb stores just in-frame clones and leaves some out. This table holds around 100,000 clones, about 85% found once. V lost 2 bases and J lost 7, with 12 bases in between. The CDR3 is 15 residues long. Germline V gene data show CDR1 as KGHSH and CDR2 as LQKENI. Material: peripheral blood, obtained 28 days after the second AZD1222 dose. The chain has TRBV18 and TRBJ1-6; D is unresolved. The origin of this receptor is an adult who received the AZD1222 COVID-19 vaccine. CDR3 nucleotide sequence: TGTGCCAGCTCACCATATGAAGGGTCAAATTCACCCCTCCACTTT. This gives the protein CASSPYEGSNSPLHF.